Shown below are 16 T cell receptor beta chains from a single sample sequenced in a study of T cell changes during pregnancy in multiple sclerosis. This table comes from immunoSEQ multiplex PCR, and its TCRdb copy is limited to in-frame clones, with some not included. The sample holds around 100,000 clones, 92% seen once. The sample in question was peripheral blood, obtained after pregnancy. These TCRs come from a female donor with multiple sclerosis, enrolled in a pregnancy study.

The chain is built from TRBV18 and TRBJ2-4; a possible D gene is TRBD2 (5 bases). CDR3 size: 17 residues. V lost 6 bases, J lost 0 bases, and 18 bases lay in between. Germline V CDR1 and CDR2: KGHSH, LQKENI. The CDR3 DNA is TGTGCCAGCTCCCTATCCCGGGAATTGTTAGCCAAAAACATTCAGTACTTC. Protein: CASSLSRELLAKNIQYF. The complete variable domain, with remaining parts taken from reference TRBV18 and TRBJ2-4, reads NAGVMQNPRHLVRRRGQEARLRCSPMKGHSHVYWYRQLPEEGLKFMVYLQKENIIDESGMPKERFSAEFPKEGPSILRIQQVVRGDSAAYFCASSLSRELLAKNIQYFGAGTRLSVL.

The chain carries TRBV27 and TRBJ2-1, with D maybe TRBD1 (6 bases). Germline CDR1 and CDR2: MNHEY and SMNVEV (reference sequence). Trimming shortened V by 6 bases and J by 8 bases, and 11 bases separated the two germline ends. This CDR3 is built from 12 residues. The CDR3 protein is CASRVQGHEQFF. Here the CDR3 DNA reads TGTGCCAGCAGGGTACAGGGCCATGAGCAGTTCTTC.

This clone came up once. The rearrangement links TRBV28 to TRBJ2-7, with a possible D match to TRBD1 (5 bases). The CDR3 extends over 13 amino acids. Germline CDR1 reads MDHEN; CDR2 reads SYDVKM. Trimming stripped 2 bases from V and 3 bases from J, with 8 bases between. The CDR3 reads CASSLNTGYEQYF. CDR3 nucleotide sequence: TGTGCCAGCAGTTTAAACACAGGCTACGAGCAGTACTTC.

The CDR3 region is CASSLRGRYGYTF. The CDR3 bases are TGTGCCAGCAGTTTAAGGGGGCGCTATGGCTACACCTTC. This chain links TRBV27 with TRBJ1-2, with TRBD1 matching 7 bases. V trimming: 2 bases; J trimming: 4 bases; junction bases outside the gene matches: 1. The CDR3 is 13 amino acids. Germline assignment: CDR1 MNHEY and CDR2 SMNVEV (reference sequence).

The V and J genes are TRBV7-6 and TRBJ2-1; D unclear. CDR1 SGHVS and CDR2 FNYEAQ come from the germline V gene. V was clipped by 5 bases and J by 5 bases, with 10 bases between them. CDR3 size: 13 residues. CDR3 residues: CASSQIQNNEQFF. Here the CDR3 DNA reads TGTGCCAGCAGCCAAATACAAAACAATGAGCAGTTCTTC.

This sequence joins TRBV4-2 and TRBJ1-1; TRBD1 aligns across 10 bases. CDR3 size: 17 residues. Germline V gene sequence: CDR1 LGHNA, CDR2 YNFKEQ. The ends lost 0 bases at V and 4 bases at J; junction bases unmatched: 8. This CDR3 is CASSQDLTGGSGTEAFF. In DNA, the CDR3 is TGTGCCAGCAGCCAAGATCTGACAGGGGGCTCGGGCACTGAAGCTTTCTTT.

CDR3 sequence reads: CASSPQGSRTGELFF. The CDR3 nucleotides read TGTGCCAGCTCACCGCAGGGATCGCGCACCGGGGAGCTGTTTTTT. This chain links TRBV18 with TRBJ2-2; D possibly corresponds to TRBD1 (5 bases). CDR1 is KGHSH and CDR2 is LQKENI in the germline V gene. The CDR3 covers 15 residues. Trimming left V 3 bases short and J 4 bases short, with 12 bases between.

This chain connects TRBV9 to TRBJ1-6; D may be TRBD1 (6 bases). This CDR3 region has 13 residues. Trimming took off 4 bases at V and 7 bases at J, with 9 bases between the two ends. Germline lookup yields CDR1 SGDLS and CDR2 YYNGEE. In DNA, the CDR3 is TGTGCCAGCAGCAATACAGGGAATTCACCCCTCCACTTT. It codes for CASSNTGNSPLHF. Supplemented by reference TRBV9 and TRBJ1-6, the full variable domain reads DSGVTQTPKHLITATGQRVTLRCSPRSGDLSVYWYQQSLDQGLQFLIQYYNGEERAKGNILERFSAQQFPDLHSELNLSSLELGDSALYFCASSNTGNSPLHFGNGTRLTVT.

A single count supports this clone. This chain connects TRBV6-1 to TRBJ1-2; TRBD1 matches at 7 bases. CDR1 and CDR2 from the germline V gene are MNHNS and SASEGT. The CDR3 runs 15 residues. V was clipped by 1 base and J by 4 bases; unmatched bases: 6. CDR3 region: CASSEGEGTAYGYTF. CDR3 DNA: TGTGCCAGCAGTGAAGGGGAAGGGACAGCCTATGGCTACACCTTC.

The V call is TRBV9, the J call TRBJ2-2; 10 bases map to TRBD2. From germline, CDR1 is SGDLS and CDR2 YYNGEE. There are 18 residues in the CDR3. V lost 0 bases and J lost 4; bases outside the gene matches: 9. The CDR3 nucleotides are TGTGCCAGCAGCGTAGTCCCAGCGGGGGGGCCTGTCACCGGGGAGCTGTTTTTT. This sequence encodes CASSVVPAGGPVTGELFF.

V and J are TRBV28 and TRBJ2-1, with TRBD2 matching 13 bases. Per germline, CDR1 MDHEN and CDR2 SYDVKM. The J segment lost 8 bases and the V segment lost 3 bases, leaving 13 bases of the junction unmatched. CDR3 length: 18 amino acids. The CDR3 loop is CASSFLGLAGVVADEQFF. The CDR3, as DNA: TGTGCCAGCAGTTTTCTAGGACTAGCGGGAGTGGTTGCAGATGAGCAGTTCTTC. Together with reference TRBV28 and TRBJ2-1, the CDR3 gives the full variable domain: DVKVTQSSRYLVKRTGEKVFLECVQDMDHENMFWYRQDPGLGLRLIYFSYDVKMKEKGDIPEGYSVSREKKERFSLILESASTNQTSMYLCASSFLGLAGVVADEQFFGPGTRLTVL.

This clone was seen once. The V and J genes are TRBV19 and TRBJ2-7; 12 nucleotides agree with TRBD2. Trimming removed 3 bases from V and 2 bases from J; junction bases left unmatched: 8. CDR3 length: 17 amino acids. CDR1 and CDR2 from the germline V gene are LNHDA and SQIVND (reference sequence). The DNA of the CDR3 is TGTGCCAGTAGTATTCCTCCTGGGACTAGCGGGCCCTACGAGCAGTACTTC. This encodes CASSIPPGTSGPYEQYF.

The V gene is TRBV2, the J gene TRBJ2-5; D remains ambiguous. Germline V gene data show CDR1 as SNHLY and CDR2 as FYNNEI. The CDR3 runs to 14 residues. The V gene lost 4 bases and the J gene lost 4 bases, with 13 bases spanning the gap. The CDR3 reads CASSGVVVAETQYF. CDR3 sequence (DNA): TGTGCCAGCAGTGGGGTGGTGGTAGCAGAGACCCAGTACTTC.

The V call is TRBV13, the J call TRBJ2-3, with 8 bases fitting TRBD1. This CDR3 contains 15 residues. Per germline, CDR1 PRHDT and CDR2 FYEKMQ (reference sequence). Trimming cost V 5 bases and J 4 bases; bases outside gene matches: 8. DNA for the CDR3: TGTGCCAGCAGCAGCCAGGGGGCGTCCCCAGATACGCAGTATTTT. Translating it yields CASSSQGASPDTQYF.

The V and J genes are TRBV19 and TRBJ1-5, with no clear D. The germline V gene has CDR1 LNHDA and CDR2 SQIVND (reference sequence). Trimming stripped 6 bases from V and 5 bases from J, with 11 bases between. The CDR3 is made up of 13 amino acids. CDR3 in DNA: TGTGCCAGTAGAGACTTCCCCGATCAGCCCCAGCATTTT. Translation: CASRDFPDQPQHF.

The count of this clone is one. The chain has TRBV16 and TRBJ1-5, with D perhaps matching TRBD1 (5 bases). Germline CDR1 is KGHSY and CDR2 is FQNENV. Deletions cut 3 bases from V and 5 bases from J, with 11 bases between. This CDR3 is built from 14 residues. CDR3 bases: TGTGCCAGCAGCCAGTCGGGGGGAGATCAGCCCCAGCATTTT. Encoded protein: CASSQSGGDQPQHF.